This entry concerns a single TCR beta chain. Its antigen is not identified. These data belong to a study of spatial heterogeneity in lung cancer. Regarding the study as a whole: Tumor mutation counts were tracked by expanded intratumoral alpha and beta TCR counts. Ubiquitous and regional expanded TCR counts tracked ubiquitous and regional nonsynonymous mutations, respectively.

Stated time point: sample taken at primary tumor resection. Donors were 55 to 75 untreated early-stage non-small cell lung cancer patients. Germline-derived CDR1 and CDR2 are MNHNS and SASEGT. V lost 4 bases and J lost 3, with 10 bases in between. This CDR3 is built from 14 residues. TCRdb re-called the 5' RACE reads through MiXCR, storing one row per CDR3 protein. The table lists roughly 3,600 distinct CDR3 sequences, approximately 6.2% of them singletons. The input for sequencing was lung tumor tissue, taken at surgery. This chain connects TRBV6-1 to TRBJ2-1; a weak D match, TRBD1 (6 bases). The clonotype originates from a male donor with early-stage non-small cell lung cancer. CDR3 bases: TGTGCCAGCAGTGGGACAGACGGCTACAATGAGCAGTTCTTC. This codes for CASSGTDGYNEQFF.